This T cell receptor (beta chain) appears in the sequencing data of a study of cytomegalovirus exposure and HLA in healthy donors. Trimming shortened V by 10 bases and J by 3 bases, and 9 bases separated the two germline ends. Germline V CDR1 and CDR2: SNHLY, FYNNEI. The CDR3 runs to 11 residues. In the PCR, 60 Vbeta and 13 Jbeta primers were used. Clones were sequenced by immunoSEQ multiplex PCR, and TCRdb holds only the in-frame ones, with some missing. The sample lists roughly 180,000 clones, just under 80% seen once, with around 5.9% in the top ten. Material for sequencing was PBMCs. The chain has TRBV2 and TRBJ2-5; no firm D call. This TCR was sampled from a woman aged 25-40 years in good health and CMV-seropositive. The CDR3 region has the DNA TGTGCCACCCAGAAAAAAGAGACCCAGTACTTC. Encoded protein: CATQKKETQYF.